This T cell receptor (beta chain) was retrieved from a study of T cells in Graves' hyperthyroidism and ophthalmopathy. Only a few counts were recorded for this clonotype. The CDR3 is 13 residues long. Per germline, CDR1 SGHVS and CDR2 FQNEAQ. V was clipped by 3 bases and J by 3 bases, with 6 bases between them. Exclusions: uncontrolled infection, other autoimmune disease, pregnancy, lactation. On the basis of clinical symptoms, serum thyroxine and TRAb, thyroid ultrasound and orbital computed tomography, diagnoses were made. This sample holds PBMCs from approximately 9 ml fresh peripheral blood. Amplification yielded TCR beta CDR3 regions, with RNA transcripts as the source. The study used the HTBI primer set for a first-round RT-PCR of the TCR CDR3. TCRdb reprocessed the multiplex PCR reads via MiXCR and lists one record per CDR3 protein. The sample consists of 550,000 to 800,000 distinct CDR3 sequences, 15% to 20% of them appearing once.

The clonotype comes from a man between 45 and 60 years old with Graves' hyperthyroidism. The chain employs TRBV7-8 and TRBJ1-5; D uncertain. The sequenced sample consisted of blood. The CDR3 spells CASSFTDNQPQHF. The CDR3, as DNA: TGTGCCAGCAGCTTTACAGACAATCAGCCCCAGCATTTT.